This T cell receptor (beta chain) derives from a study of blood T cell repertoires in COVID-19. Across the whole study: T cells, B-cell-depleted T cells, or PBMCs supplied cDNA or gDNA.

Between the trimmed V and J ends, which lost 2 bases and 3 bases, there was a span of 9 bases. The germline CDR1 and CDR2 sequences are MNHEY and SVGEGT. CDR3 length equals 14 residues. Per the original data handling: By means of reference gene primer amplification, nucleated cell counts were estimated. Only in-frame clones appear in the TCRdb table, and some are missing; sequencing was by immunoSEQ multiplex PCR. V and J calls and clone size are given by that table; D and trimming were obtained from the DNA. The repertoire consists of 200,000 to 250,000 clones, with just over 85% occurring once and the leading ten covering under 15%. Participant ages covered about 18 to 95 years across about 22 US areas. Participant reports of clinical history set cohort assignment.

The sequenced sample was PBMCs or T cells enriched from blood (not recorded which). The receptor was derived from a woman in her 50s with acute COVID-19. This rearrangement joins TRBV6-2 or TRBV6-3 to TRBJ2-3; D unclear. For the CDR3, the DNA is TGTGCCAGCAGTTACCTAGTTCTGACAGATACGCAGTATTTT. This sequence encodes CASSYLVLTDTQYF.